This T cell receptor beta chain appears in the sequencing data of a study of blood T cell repertoires in COVID-19. Study in general: Sample material is recorded as cDNA or gDNA derived from T cells, B-cell-depleted T cells, or PBMCs.

This CDR3 spans 15 amino acids. V was shortened by 1 base and J by 4 bases, with 13 bases between the two germline ends. Germline CDR1 reads SGHTA; CDR2 reads FQGNSA. Authors' data handling: Amplified reference gene primers provided the basis for estimating nucleated cell counts. Sequencing was performed with immunoSEQ multiplex PCR; in TCRdb, only in-frame clones are kept and a portion is missing. Clone size and the V and J calls come from that table; the DNA yielded D and trimming. The sample has around 300,000 clones; around 89% are singletons. Source material: peripheral blood. This chain connects TRBV7-2 to TRBJ2-5, with D possibly matching TRBD2 (5 bases). This TCR was recovered from a middle-aged woman with acute or convalescent COVID-19. The CDR3 bases are TGTGCCAGCAGCTTAGGGCTAGCCTTTGGAGAGACCCAGTACTTC. Protein sequence: CASSLGLAFGETQYF. Combining the CDR3 with reference TRBV7-2 and TRBJ2-5 gives the whole variable domain GAGVSQSPSNKVTEKGKDVELRCDPISGHTALYWYRQSLGQGLEFLIYFQGNSAPDKSGLPSDRFSAERTGGSVSTLTIQRTQQEDSAVYLCASSLGLAFGETQYFGPGTRLLVL.